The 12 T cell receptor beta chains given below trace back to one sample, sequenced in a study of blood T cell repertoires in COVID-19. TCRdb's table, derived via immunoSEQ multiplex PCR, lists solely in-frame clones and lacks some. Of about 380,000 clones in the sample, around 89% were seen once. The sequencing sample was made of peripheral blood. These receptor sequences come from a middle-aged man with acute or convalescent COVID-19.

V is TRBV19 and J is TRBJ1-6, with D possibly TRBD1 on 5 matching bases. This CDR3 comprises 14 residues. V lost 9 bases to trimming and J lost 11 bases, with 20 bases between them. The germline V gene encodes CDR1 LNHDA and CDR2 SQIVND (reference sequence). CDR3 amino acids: CASSDSGRVAPLHF. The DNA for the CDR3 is TGTGCCAGCTCCGACAGTGGGCGAGTGGCACCCCTCCACTTT.

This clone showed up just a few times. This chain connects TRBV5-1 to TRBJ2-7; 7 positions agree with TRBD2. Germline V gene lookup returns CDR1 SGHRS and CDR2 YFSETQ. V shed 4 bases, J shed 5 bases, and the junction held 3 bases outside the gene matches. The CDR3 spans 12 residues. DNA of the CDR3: TGCGCCAGCAGCGGGAGGGGTGACGAGCAGTACTTC. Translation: CASSGRGDEQYF. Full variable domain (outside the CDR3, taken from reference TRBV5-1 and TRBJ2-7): KAGVTQTPRYLIKTRGQQVTLSCSPISGHRSVSWYQQTPGQGLQFLFEYFSETQRNKGNFPGRFSGRQFSNSRSEMNVSTLELGDSALYLCASSGRGDEQYFGPGTRLTVT.

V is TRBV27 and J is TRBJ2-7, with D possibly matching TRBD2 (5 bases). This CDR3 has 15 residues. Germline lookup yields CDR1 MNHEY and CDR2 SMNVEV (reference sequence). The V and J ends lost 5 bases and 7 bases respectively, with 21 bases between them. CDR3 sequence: CASSPPSGLGIEQYF. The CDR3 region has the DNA TGTGCCAGCAGTCCCCCCTCCGGACTTGGTATTGAGCAGTACTTC.

The CDR3 region is CASSGWGQGGNSPLHF. The CDR3 region has the DNA TGTGCCAGCAGCGGCTGGGGACAGGGGGGGAATTCACCCCTCCACTTT. The rearrangement joins TRBV5-6 to TRBJ1-6; 11 bases line up with TRBD1. With 4 bases clipped from V and 7 bases from J, the junction kept 7 bases outside the gene matches. The germline CDR1 and CDR2 sequences are SGHDT and YYEEEE. The CDR3 runs 16 residues. Looking up the rest from reference TRBV5-6 and TRBJ1-6 gives the full variable domain: DAGVTQSPTHLIKTRGQQVTLRCSPKSGHDTVSWYQQALGQGPQFIFQYYEEEERQRGNFPDRFSGHQFPNYSSELNVNALLLGDSALYLCASSGWGQGGNSPLHFGNGTRLTVT.

The CDR3 DNA sequence: TGCGCCAGCAGCTTGGTATGGGAGTACACCGGGGAGCTGTTTTTT. It is translated as CASSLVWEYTGELFF. The rearrangement joins TRBV5-1 to TRBJ2-2, with D tentatively TRBD2 (5 bases). The germline V gene encodes CDR1 SGHRS and CDR2 YFSETQ. Trimming took off 0 bases at V and 3 bases at J, with 9 bases between the two ends. The length of the CDR3 is 15 residues.

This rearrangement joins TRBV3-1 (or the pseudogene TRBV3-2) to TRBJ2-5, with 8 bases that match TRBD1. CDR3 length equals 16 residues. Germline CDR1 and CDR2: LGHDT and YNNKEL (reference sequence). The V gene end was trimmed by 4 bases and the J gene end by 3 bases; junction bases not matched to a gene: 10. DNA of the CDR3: TGTGCCAGCAGCCCGAACCCGACAGGGGCCGAAGAGACCCAGTACTTC. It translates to CASSPNPTGAEETQYF.

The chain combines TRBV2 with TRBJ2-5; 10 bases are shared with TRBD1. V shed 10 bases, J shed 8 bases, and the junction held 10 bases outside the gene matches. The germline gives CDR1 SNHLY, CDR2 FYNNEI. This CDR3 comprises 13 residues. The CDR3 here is CATRDRGLSTQYF. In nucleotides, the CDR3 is TGTGCCACCAGGGACAGGGGACTGTCTACCCAGTACTTC.

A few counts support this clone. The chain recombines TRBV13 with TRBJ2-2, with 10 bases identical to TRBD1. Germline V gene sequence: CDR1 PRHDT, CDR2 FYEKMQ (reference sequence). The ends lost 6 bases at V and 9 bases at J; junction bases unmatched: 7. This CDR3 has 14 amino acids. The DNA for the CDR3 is TGTGCCAGCAGGCCAGGGACAGGGGACCGGGAGCTGTTTTTT. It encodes CASRPGTGDRELFF.

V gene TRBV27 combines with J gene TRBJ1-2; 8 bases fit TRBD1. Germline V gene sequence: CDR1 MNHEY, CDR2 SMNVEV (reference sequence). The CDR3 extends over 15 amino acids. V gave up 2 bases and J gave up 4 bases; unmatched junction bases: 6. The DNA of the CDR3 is TGTGCCAGCAGTTTAGGCAGGGGGCAAGGCTATGGCTACACCTTC. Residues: CASSLGRGQGYGYTF.

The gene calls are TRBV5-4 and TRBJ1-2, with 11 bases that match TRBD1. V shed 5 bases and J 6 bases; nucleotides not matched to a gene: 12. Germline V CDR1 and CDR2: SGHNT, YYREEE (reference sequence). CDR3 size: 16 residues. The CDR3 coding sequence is TGTGCCAGCAGGCCAGGGACAGGGGGGTGGAATAATGGCTACACCTTC. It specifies CASRPGTGGWNNGYTF.

This CDR3 is CASSPGQGAPEAFF. DNA for the CDR3: TGTGCCAGCAGCCCGGGACAGGGGGCCCCTGAAGCTTTCTTT. The chain combines TRBV27 with TRBJ1-1; TRBD1 matches at 12 bases. Germline V gene data show CDR1 as MNHEY and CDR2 as SMNVEV (reference sequence). This CDR3 is 14 amino acids long. J was trimmed by 6 bases and V by 6 bases; bases with no gene match: 5.

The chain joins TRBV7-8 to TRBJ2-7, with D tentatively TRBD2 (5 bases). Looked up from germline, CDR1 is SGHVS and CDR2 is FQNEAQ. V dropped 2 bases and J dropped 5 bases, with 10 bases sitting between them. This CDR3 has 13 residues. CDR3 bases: TGTGCCAGCAGCTTAAATTCCGGGAACGAGCAGTACTTC. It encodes CASSLNSGNEQYF.